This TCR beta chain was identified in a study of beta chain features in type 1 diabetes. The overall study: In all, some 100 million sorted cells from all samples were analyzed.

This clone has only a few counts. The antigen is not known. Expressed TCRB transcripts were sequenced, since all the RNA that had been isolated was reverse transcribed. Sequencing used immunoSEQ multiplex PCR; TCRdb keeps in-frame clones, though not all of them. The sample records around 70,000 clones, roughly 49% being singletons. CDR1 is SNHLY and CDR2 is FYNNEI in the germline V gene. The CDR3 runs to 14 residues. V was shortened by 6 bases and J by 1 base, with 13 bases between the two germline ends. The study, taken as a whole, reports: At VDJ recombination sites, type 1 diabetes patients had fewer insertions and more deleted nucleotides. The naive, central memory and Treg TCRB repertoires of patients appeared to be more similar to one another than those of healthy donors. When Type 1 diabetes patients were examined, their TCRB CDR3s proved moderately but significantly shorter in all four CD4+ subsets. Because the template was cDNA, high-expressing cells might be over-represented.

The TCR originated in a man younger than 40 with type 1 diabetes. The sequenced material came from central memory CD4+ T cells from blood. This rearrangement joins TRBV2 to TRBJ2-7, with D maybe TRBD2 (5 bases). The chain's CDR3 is CASRTSGRSYEQYF. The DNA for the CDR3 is TGTGCCAGCAGGACGAGCGGCCGATCCTACGAGCAGTACTTC.